This is a list of T cell receptor beta chains from one sample in a study of blood T cells in healthy people across ages. From the 5' RACE reads, TCRdb called clonotypes with MiXCR, one entry per CDR3 protein. The profile shows 850,000 to 1,300,000 distinct CDR3 sequences, 40% to 45% of them singletons. Sequenced: blood. Receptors originate from a woman in her sixties or seventies in good health. Each CDR3 is given with its conserved first and last residue. Each record gives: V gene, D gene, clone size, J gene, CDR3 DNA, CDR3 protein. The D gene is left open where the match is weak. Clone size is shown for a subset of rows, as once, few, many or a class of expanded clone.

v_gene: TRBV27
d_gene: NA
abundance: NA
j_gene: TRBJ1-4
CDR3nt: TGTGCCAGCAGTGGGACTCGGATCTCGAATGAAAAACTGTTTTTT
CDR3aa: CASSGTRISNEKLFF

v_gene: TRBV18
d_gene: NA
abundance: NA
j_gene: TRBJ2-1
CDR3nt: TGTGCCAGCTCACCACCGAGTGGGGATTACAATGAGCAGTTCTTC
CDR3aa: CASSPPSGDYNEQFF

v_gene: TRBV20-1
d_gene: TRBD1
abundance: few
j_gene: TRBJ1-2
CDR3nt: TGCAGTGCTAGGTCCCCACCCCACAGGGGAAACTATGGCTACACCTTC
CDR3aa: CSARSPPHRGNYGYTF

v_gene: TRBV6-1
d_gene: TRBD1
abundance: NA
j_gene: TRBJ2-7
CDR3nt: TGTGCCACCGAGCTGGGACAGGCTACCTACGAGCAGTACTTC
CDR3aa: CATELGQATYEQYF

v_gene: TRBV7-6
d_gene: NA
abundance: NA
j_gene: TRBJ2-1
CDR3nt: TGTGCCAGCAGGGGAGGGGGAGACGAGCAGTTCTTC
CDR3aa: CASRGGGDEQFF

v_gene: TRBV11-2
d_gene: TRBD1
abundance: few
j_gene: TRBJ1-4
CDR3nt: TGTGCCAGCAGCTTTCGGACAGGGCTCGAAAAACTGTTTTTT
CDR3aa: CASSFRTGLEKLFF

v_gene: TRBV11-2
d_gene: NA
abundance: NA
j_gene: TRBJ2-1
CDR3nt: TGTACCAGCAGCTTAGTTACGGCGGGTGATGCCTACAATGAGCAGTTCTTC
CDR3aa: CTSSLVTAGDAYNEQFF

v_gene: TRBV12-3/TRBV12-4
d_gene: NA
abundance: few
j_gene: TRBJ1-4
CDR3nt: TGTGCCAGCAGTTTAGGGGACTCCTCAACTAATGAAAAACTGTTTTTT
CDR3aa: CASSLGDSSTNEKLFF

v_gene: TRBV5-4
d_gene: NA
abundance: NA
j_gene: TRBJ2-7
CDR3nt: TGTGCCAGCAGCTTTGCACCGGCCGGAGAGTACGAGCAGTACTTC
CDR3aa: CASSFAPAGEYEQYF

v_gene: TRBV7-9
d_gene: TRBD1
abundance: NA
j_gene: TRBJ2-5
CDR3nt: TGTGCCAGCAGCTTAGGAGGGGGCGCCCTGGGGGAGACCCAGTACTTC
CDR3aa: CASSLGGGALGETQYF

v_gene: TRBV20-1
d_gene: TRBD2
abundance: few
j_gene: TRBJ2-7
CDR3nt: TGCAGTGCTAGAGTTCGGCTAGCGGGTGCCCCCTACGAGCAGTACTTC
CDR3aa: CSARVRLAGAPYEQYF

v_gene: TRBV6-6
d_gene: NA
abundance: few
j_gene: TRBJ2-1
CDR3nt: TGTGCCAGCAGCTTCAGGACCTACAATAATGAGCAGTTCTTC
CDR3aa: CASSFRTYNNEQFF

v_gene: TRBV11-2
d_gene: NA
abundance: NA
j_gene: TRBJ2-7
CDR3nt: TGTGCCAGCAGCTTAGTCCCGACTAGTTTGAACGAGCAGTACTTC
CDR3aa: CASSLVPTSLNEQYF

v_gene: TRBV29-1
d_gene: NA
abundance: NA
j_gene: TRBJ1-5
CDR3nt: TGCAGCGTCTCCGGACAGAAAAATCAGCCCCAGCATTTT
CDR3aa: CSVSGQKNQPQHF

v_gene: TRBV28
d_gene: TRBD2
abundance: few
j_gene: TRBJ2-1
CDR3nt: TGTGCCTCCGGGGCTAGCGGGTTGTCATCCTACAATGAGCAGTTCTTC
CDR3aa: CASGASGLSSYNEQFF

v_gene: TRBV30
d_gene: NA
abundance: NA
j_gene: TRBJ2-3
CDR3nt: TGTGCATCCGGATTTGGACAGGTGAAAGGTACTAGCGGCACAGATACGCAGTATTTT
CDR3aa: CASGFGQVKGTSGTDTQYF

v_gene: TRBV27
d_gene: TRBD1
abundance: NA
j_gene: TRBJ1-2
CDR3nt: TGTGCCAGCAGTTTCCGAGACAGGGTCGCCCACTATGGCTACACCTTC
CDR3aa: CASSFRDRVAHYGYTF

v_gene: TRBV27
d_gene: NA
abundance: NA
j_gene: TRBJ2-7
CDR3nt: TGTGCCAGCAGTTTCGAGCACAGGGCCCACGAGCAGTACTTC
CDR3aa: CASSFEHRAHEQYF

v_gene: TRBV11-1
d_gene: NA
abundance: NA
j_gene: TRBJ2-7
CDR3nt: TGTGCCAGCGGGCCGGCTAGGGCCCCCTACGAGCAGTACTTC
CDR3aa: CASGPARAPYEQYF

v_gene: TRBV20-1
d_gene: TRBD2
abundance: NA
j_gene: TRBJ2-7
CDR3nt: TGCAGTGCTAGTCTAGCGGGCGAGCAGTACTTC
CDR3aa: CSASLAGEQYF

v_gene: TRBV14
d_gene: NA
abundance: NA
j_gene: TRBJ1-1
CDR3nt: TGTGCCAGCACCCAAATCCTGAACACTGAAGCTTTCTTT
CDR3aa: CASTQILNTEAFF

v_gene: TRBV6-6
d_gene: TRBD1
abundance: NA
j_gene: TRBJ1-1
CDR3nt: TGTGCCACCACAGGGGACAGGGGGCCAGAAGCTTTCTTT
CDR3aa: CATTGDRGPEAFF

v_gene: TRBV6-1
d_gene: TRBD1
abundance: NA
j_gene: TRBJ1-5
CDR3nt: TGTGCCAGCAGTGCCGGACAGGGCGGGAATCAGCCCCAGCATTTT
CDR3aa: CASSAGQGGNQPQHF

v_gene: TRBV7-9
d_gene: TRBD1
abundance: few
j_gene: TRBJ2-7
CDR3nt: TGTGCCAGCAGCTACCCCGGACAGGGCGGATACGAGCAGTACTTC
CDR3aa: CASSYPGQGGYEQYF

v_gene: TRBV6-5
d_gene: TRBD2
abundance: NA
j_gene: TRBJ2-7
CDR3nt: TGTGCCAGCAGTTCCCAGAAGGGAGGGAAATACAATGAGCAGTACTTC
CDR3aa: CASSSQKGGKYNEQYF

v_gene: TRBV20-1
d_gene: NA
abundance: NA
j_gene: TRBJ2-3
CDR3nt: TGCAGTGCTCCCAACCCTATAGGGGGAGGGGGGGGCACAGATACGCAGTATTTT
CDR3aa: CSAPNPIGGGGGTDTQYF

v_gene: TRBV29-1
d_gene: NA
abundance: few
j_gene: TRBJ2-7
CDR3nt: TGCAGCGTTGAGCGGAGCGGCTACGAGCAGTACTTC
CDR3aa: CSVERSGYEQYF

v_gene: TRBV29-1
d_gene: NA
abundance: NA
j_gene: TRBJ2-4
CDR3nt: TGCAGCGTTCATCTGCCGGGGATAACCTCCAAAAACATTCAGTACTTC
CDR3aa: CSVHLPGITSKNIQYF

v_gene: TRBV6-1
d_gene: TRBD1
abundance: few
j_gene: TRBJ1-5
CDR3nt: TGTGCCAGCAGTGTCCACAGGGGAGGCAATCAGCCCCAGCATTTT
CDR3aa: CASSVHRGGNQPQHF

v_gene: TRBV10-1
d_gene: TRBD1
abundance: NA
j_gene: TRBJ2-3
CDR3nt: TGCACCAGCAGGCCGGGACAGGGATCAGATACGCAGTATTTT
CDR3aa: CTSRPGQGSDTQYF

v_gene: TRBV10-2
d_gene: TRBD2
abundance: few
j_gene: TRBJ2-1
CDR3nt: TGCGCCAGCACTGTAAGCGGGATACACAATGAGCAGTTCTTC
CDR3aa: CASTVSGIHNEQFF

v_gene: TRBV4-1
d_gene: TRBD1
abundance: NA
j_gene: TRBJ2-7
CDR3nt: TGCGCCAGCAGCCAGGGAGACAGGGCCCTTACTTACGAGCAGTACTTC
CDR3aa: CASSQGDRALTYEQYF

v_gene: TRBV7-6
d_gene: TRBD1
abundance: NA
j_gene: TRBJ2-7
CDR3nt: TGTGCCAGCAGCGACGGACAGGGGGCCATTAACGAGCAGTACTTC
CDR3aa: CASSDGQGAINEQYF

v_gene: TRBV4-1
d_gene: NA
abundance: NA
j_gene: TRBJ1-5
CDR3nt: TGCGCCAGCAGCCAGCCCGTAGGTCAGCCCCAGCATTTT
CDR3aa: CASSQPVGQPQHF